The source of this TCR beta chain is a study of blood T cell repertoires in COVID-19. The wider study: The origin of the acute and convalescent COVID-19 samples was the United States, Italy and Spain.

V gave up 0 bases and J gave up 0 bases, with 13 bases separating them. This CDR3 is built from 16 residues. CDR1 is SGHRS and CDR2 is YFSETQ in the germline V gene. Generated by immunoSEQ multiplex PCR, the TCRdb table keeps only in-frame clones and is missing some. The sample holds approximately 200,000 clones, approximately 85% seen once. This TCR was sampled from a man aged 50-59 years who had recovered from COVID-19. Sequenced sample: peripheral blood. The chain links TRBV5-1 to TRBJ2-7; D perhaps matches TRBD2 (6 bases). This CDR3 reads CASSLAGGMSSYEQYF. DNA of the CDR3: TGCGCCAGCAGCTTGGCCGGCGGGATGAGCTCCTACGAGCAGTACTTC.